The clone carrying this T cell receptor (beta chain) has ten or more counts. Its specificity is unknown. Described time point: persistent/refractory GD, antithyroid drugs over 5 years with positive TRAb. The TCR library used RNA extracted from PBMCs. HTBI primers from iRepertoire and Arm-PCR of CDR3 regions yielded the TCR beta libraries. TCRdb passed the multiplex PCR reads through MiXCR, listing each CDR3 protein once. Of a few hundred thousand distinct CDR3 sequences listed, about 20% are singletons. Unmatched junction bases numbered 6, after V lost 4 bases and J lost 4 bases. Germline CDR1 MDHEN, CDR2 SYDVKM. The CDR3 runs to 15 residues. The data were obtained in a study of regulatory T cells in long-lasting Graves disease. Broader study findings: Samples came from peripheral blood alone, without thyroid tissue. TRBV28, TRBJ1-2 and TRBJ2-5 emerged as the favored segments in persistent disease.

The specimen comprised peripheral blood mononuclear cells (PBMCs), sampled when the disease was refractory, from a patient treated with antithyroid drugs. The receptor was derived from a female donor with Graves disease. The rearrangement joins TRBV28 to TRBJ2-2, with 7 bases that match TRBD1. CDR3 protein: CASSSGTVLTGELFF. For the CDR3, the DNA is TGTGCCAGCAGTTCCGGGACAGTTCTCACCGGGGAGCTGTTTTTT.